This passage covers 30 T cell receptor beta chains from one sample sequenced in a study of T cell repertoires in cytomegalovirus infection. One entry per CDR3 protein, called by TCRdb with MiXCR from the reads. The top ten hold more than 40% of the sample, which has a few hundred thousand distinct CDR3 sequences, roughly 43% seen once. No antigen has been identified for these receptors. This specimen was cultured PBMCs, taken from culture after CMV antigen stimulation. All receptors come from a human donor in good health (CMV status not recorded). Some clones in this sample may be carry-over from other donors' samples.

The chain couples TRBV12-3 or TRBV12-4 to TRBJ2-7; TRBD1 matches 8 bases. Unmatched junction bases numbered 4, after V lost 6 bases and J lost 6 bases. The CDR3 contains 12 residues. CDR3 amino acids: CASSKQGGEQYF. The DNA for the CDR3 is TGTGCCAGCAGCAAACAGGGGGGCGAGCAGTACTTC.

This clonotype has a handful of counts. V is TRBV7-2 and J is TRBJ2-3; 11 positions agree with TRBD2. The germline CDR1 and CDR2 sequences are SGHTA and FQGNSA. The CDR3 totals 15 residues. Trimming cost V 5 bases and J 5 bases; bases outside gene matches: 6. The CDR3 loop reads CASSPRLAGLDTQYF. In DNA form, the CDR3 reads TGTGCCAGCAGCCCCCGACTAGCGGGATTAGATACGCAGTATTTT.

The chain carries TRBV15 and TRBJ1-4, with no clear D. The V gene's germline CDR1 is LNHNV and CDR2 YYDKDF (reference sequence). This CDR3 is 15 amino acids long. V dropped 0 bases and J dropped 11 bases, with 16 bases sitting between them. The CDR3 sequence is CATSRDRNRRVKLFF. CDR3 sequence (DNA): TGTGCCACCAGCAGAGATAGGAACCGAAGAGTGAAACTGTTTTTT. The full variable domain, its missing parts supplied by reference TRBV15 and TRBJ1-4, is DAMVIQNPRYQVTQFGKPVTLSCSQTLNHNVMYWYQQKSSQAPKLLFHYYDKDFNNEADTPDNFQSRRPNTSFCFLDIRSPGLGDTAMYLCATSRDRNRRVKLFFGSGTQLSVL.

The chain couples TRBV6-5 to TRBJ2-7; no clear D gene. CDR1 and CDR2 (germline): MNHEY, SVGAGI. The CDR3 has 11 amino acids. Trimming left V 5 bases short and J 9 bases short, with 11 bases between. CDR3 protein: CASSTSERQYF. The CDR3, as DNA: TGTGCCAGCAGTACTTCAGAGCGGCAGTACTTC.

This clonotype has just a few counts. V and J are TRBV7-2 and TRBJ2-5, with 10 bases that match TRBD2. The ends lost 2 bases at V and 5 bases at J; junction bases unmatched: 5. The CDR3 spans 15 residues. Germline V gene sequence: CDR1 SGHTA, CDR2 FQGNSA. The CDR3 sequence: CASSLSGLASETQYF. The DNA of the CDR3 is TGTGCCAGCAGCTTATCGGGACTAGCGTCCGAGACCCAGTACTTC.

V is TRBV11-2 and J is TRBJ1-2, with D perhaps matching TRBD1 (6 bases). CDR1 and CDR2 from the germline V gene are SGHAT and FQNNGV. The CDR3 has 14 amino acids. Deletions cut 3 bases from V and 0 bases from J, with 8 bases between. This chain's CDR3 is CASSLTGANYGYTF. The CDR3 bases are TGTGCCAGCAGCTTGACAGGAGCTAACTATGGCTACACCTTC.

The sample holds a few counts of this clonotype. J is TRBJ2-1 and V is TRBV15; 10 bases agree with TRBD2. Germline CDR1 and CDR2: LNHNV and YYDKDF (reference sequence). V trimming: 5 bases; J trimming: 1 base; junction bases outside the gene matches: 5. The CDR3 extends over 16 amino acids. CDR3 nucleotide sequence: TGTGCCACCAGCGGGTCTAGCGGGGGATCCTACAATGAGCAGTTCTTC. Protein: CATSGSSGGSYNEQFF. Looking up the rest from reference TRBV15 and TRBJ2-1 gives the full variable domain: DAMVIQNPRYQVTQFGKPVTLSCSQTLNHNVMYWYQQKSSQAPKLLFHYYDKDFNNEADTPDNFQSRRPNTSFCFLDIRSPGLGDTAMYLCATSGSSGGSYNEQFFGPGTRLTVL.

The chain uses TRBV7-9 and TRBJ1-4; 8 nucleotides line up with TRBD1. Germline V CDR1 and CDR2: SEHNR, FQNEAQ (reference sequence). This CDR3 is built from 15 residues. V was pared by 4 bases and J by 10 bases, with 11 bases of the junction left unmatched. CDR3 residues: CASSYLGTGGGKLFF. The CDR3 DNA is TGTGCCAGCAGCTATCTCGGGACAGGAGGGGGAAAACTGTTTTTT. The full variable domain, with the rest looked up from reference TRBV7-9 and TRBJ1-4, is DTGVSQNPRHKITKRGQNVTFRCDPISEHNRLYWYRQTLGQGPEFLTYFQNEAQLEKSRLLSDRFSAERPKGSFSTLEIQRTEQGDSAMYLCASSYLGTGGGKLFFGSGTQLSVL.

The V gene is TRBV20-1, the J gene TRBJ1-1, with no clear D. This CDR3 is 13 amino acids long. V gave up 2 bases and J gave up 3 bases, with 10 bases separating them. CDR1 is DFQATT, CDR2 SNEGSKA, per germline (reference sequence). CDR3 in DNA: TGCAGTGCTAGAATAAGTAGGGACACTGAAGCTTTCTTT. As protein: CSARISRDTEAFF.

Written as DNA, the CDR3 is TGTGCCAGCAGCTTAACCATAGGGAGCACTGAAGCTTTCTTT. Encoded protein: CASSLTIGSTEAFF. The chain links TRBV7-9 to TRBJ1-1; D not certain. The CDR3 consists of 14 residues. The germline V gene encodes CDR1 SEHNR and CDR2 FQNEAQ (reference sequence). V lost 2 bases, J lost 4 bases, and 11 bases lay in between.

DNA for the CDR3: TGTGCCAGCAGCTTCCTTGGTAATCAAGAGACCCAGTACTTC. Translation: CASSFLGNQETQYF. The J gene is TRBJ2-5, the V gene TRBV7-2; D uncertain. Trimming took off 3 bases at V and 2 bases at J, with 10 bases between the two ends. Per the germline V gene, CDR1 is SGHTA and CDR2 is FQGNSA. This CDR3 has 14 residues.

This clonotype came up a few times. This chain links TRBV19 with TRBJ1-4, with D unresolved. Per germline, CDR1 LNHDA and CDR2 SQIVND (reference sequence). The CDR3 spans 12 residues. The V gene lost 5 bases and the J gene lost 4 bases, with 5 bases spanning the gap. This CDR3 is CASSAVNEKLFF. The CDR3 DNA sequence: TGTGCCAGTAGTGCTGTTAATGAAAAACTGTTTTTT.

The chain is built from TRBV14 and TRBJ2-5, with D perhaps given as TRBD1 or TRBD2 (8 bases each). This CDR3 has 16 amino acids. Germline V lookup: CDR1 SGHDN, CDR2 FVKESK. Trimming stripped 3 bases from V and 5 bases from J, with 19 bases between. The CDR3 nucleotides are TGTGCCAGCAGCCAGAGCGGGGGCAGGGGGCAGGAGACCCAGTACTTC. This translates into CASSQSGGRGQETQYF.

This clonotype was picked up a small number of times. The CDR3 spells CASGKQFGYTF. CDR3 nucleotides: TGTGCCAGCGGTAAACAGTTCGGCTACACCTTC. V gene TRBV5-6 combines with J gene TRBJ1-2; unclear D gene. The germline gives CDR1 SGHDT, CDR2 YYEEEE. The V gene lost 7 bases and the J gene lost 8 bases, with 12 bases spanning the gap. The length of the CDR3 is 11 residues.

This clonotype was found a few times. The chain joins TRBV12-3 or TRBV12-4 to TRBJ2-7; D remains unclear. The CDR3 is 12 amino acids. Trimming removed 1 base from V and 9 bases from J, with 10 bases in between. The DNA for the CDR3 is TGTGCCAGCAGTTTAGAGGCAGGCGGGCAGTACTTC. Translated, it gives CASSLEAGGQYF.

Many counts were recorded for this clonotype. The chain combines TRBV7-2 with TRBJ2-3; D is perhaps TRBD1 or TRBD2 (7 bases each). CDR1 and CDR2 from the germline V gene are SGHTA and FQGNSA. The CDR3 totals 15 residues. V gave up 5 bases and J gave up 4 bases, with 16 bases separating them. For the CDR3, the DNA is TGTGCCAGCAGCGTCGACAGGGCGGGGGCAGATACGCAGTATTTT. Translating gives CASSVDRAGADTQYF.

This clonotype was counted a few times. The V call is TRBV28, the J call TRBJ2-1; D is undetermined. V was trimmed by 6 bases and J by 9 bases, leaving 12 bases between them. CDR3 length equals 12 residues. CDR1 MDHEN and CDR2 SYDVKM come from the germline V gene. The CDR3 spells CASSNLETEQFF. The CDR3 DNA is TGTGCCAGCAGCAACCTGGAGACTGAGCAGTTCTTC. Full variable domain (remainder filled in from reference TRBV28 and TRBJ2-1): DVKVTQSSRYLVKRTGEKVFLECVQDMDHENMFWYRQDPGLGLRLIYFSYDVKMKEKGDIPEGYSVSREKKERFSLILESASTNQTSMYLCASSNLETEQFFGPGTRLTVL.

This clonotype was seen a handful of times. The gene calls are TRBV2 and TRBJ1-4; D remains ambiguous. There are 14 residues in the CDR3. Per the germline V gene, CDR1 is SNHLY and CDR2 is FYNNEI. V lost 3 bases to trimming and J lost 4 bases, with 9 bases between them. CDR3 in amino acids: CASSDSQDNEKLFF. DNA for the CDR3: TGTGCCAGCAGTGACTCGCAGGATAATGAAAAACTGTTTTTT.

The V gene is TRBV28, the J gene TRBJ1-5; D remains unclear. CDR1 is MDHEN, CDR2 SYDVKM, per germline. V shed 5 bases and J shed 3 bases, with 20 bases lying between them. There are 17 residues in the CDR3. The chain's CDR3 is CASSPPARRSTNQPQHF. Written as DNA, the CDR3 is TGTGCCAGCAGTCCCCCAGCCCGACGGAGCACCAATCAGCCCCAGCATTTT. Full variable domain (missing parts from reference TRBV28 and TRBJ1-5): DVKVTQSSRYLVKRTGEKVFLECVQDMDHENMFWYRQDPGLGLRLIYFSYDVKMKEKGDIPEGYSVSREKKERFSLILESASTNQTSMYLCASSPPARRSTNQPQHFGDGTRLSIL.

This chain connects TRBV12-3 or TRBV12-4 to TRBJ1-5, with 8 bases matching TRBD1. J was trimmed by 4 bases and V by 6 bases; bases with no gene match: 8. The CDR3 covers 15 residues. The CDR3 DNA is TGTGCCAGCAGAGAATCCGGGACAGGAAATCAGCCCCAGCATTTT. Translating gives CASRESGTGNQPQHF.

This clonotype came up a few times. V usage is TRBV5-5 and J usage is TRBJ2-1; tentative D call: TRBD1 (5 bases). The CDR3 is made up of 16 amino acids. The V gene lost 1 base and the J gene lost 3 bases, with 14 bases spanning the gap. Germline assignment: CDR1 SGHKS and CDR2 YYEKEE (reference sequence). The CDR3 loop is CASSLTDSVVYNEQFF. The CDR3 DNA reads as TGTGCCAGCAGCTTGACCGACAGTGTAGTCTACAATGAGCAGTTCTTC.

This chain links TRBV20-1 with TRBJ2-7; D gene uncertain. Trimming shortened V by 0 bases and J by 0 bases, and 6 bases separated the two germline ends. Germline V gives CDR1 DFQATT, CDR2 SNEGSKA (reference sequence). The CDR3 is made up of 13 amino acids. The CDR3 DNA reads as TGCAGTGCTAGAGAGGCCCCCTCCTACGAGCAGTACTTC. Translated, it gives CSAREAPSYEQYF.

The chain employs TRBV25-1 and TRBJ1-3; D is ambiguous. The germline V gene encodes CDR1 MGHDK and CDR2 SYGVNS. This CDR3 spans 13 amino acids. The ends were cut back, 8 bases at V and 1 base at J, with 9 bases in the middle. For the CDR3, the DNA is TGTGCCAGCGGGATTGGTTCTGGAAACACCATATATTTT. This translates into CASGIGSGNTIYF. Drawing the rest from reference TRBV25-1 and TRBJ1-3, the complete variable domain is EADIYQTPRYLVIGTGKKITLECSQTMGHDKMYWYQQDPGMELHLIHYSYGVNSTEKGDLSSESTVSRIRTEHFPLTLESARPSHTSQYLCASGIGSGNTIYFGEGSWLTVV.

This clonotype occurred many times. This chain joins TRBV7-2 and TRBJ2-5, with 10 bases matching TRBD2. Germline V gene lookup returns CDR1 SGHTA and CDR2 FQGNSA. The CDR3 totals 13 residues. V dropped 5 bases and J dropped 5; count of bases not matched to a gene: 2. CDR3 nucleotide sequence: TGTGCCAGCAGCCCTAGCGGGGGCGAGACCCAGTACTTC. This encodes CASSPSGGETQYF.

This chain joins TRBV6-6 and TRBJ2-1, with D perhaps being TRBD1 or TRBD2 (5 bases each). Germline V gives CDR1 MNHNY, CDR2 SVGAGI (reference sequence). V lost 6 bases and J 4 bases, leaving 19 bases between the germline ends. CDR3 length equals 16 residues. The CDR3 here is CASSTFRDAPYNEQFF. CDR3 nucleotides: TGTGCCAGCAGCACCTTCCGGGACGCCCCGTACAATGAGCAGTTCTTC.

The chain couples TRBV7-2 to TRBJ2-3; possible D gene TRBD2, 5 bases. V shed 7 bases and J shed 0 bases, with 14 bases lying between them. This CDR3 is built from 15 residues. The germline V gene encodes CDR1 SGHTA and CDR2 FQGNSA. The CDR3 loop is CASNRWTRSTDTQYF. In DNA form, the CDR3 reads TGTGCCAGCAACCGATGGACTCGTAGCACAGATACGCAGTATTTT.

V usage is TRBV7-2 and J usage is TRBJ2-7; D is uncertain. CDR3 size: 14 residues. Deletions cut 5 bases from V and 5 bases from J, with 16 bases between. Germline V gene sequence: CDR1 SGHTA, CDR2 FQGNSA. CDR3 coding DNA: TGTGCCAGCAGCCGCAGGTGGCAGACCCACGAGCAGTACTTC. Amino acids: CASSRRWQTHEQYF. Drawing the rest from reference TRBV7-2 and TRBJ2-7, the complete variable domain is GAGVSQSPSNKVTEKGKDVELRCDPISGHTALYWYRQSLGQGLEFLIYFQGNSAPDKSGLPSDRFSAERTGGSVSTLTIQRTQQEDSAVYLCASSRRWQTHEQYFGPGTRLTVT.

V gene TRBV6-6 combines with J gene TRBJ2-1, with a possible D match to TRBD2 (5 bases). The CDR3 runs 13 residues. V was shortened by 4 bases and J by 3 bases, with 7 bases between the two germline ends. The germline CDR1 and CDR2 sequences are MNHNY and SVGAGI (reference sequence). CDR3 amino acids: CASSSTSYNEQFF. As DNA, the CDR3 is TGTGCCAGCAGTTCAACTAGCTACAATGAGCAGTTCTTC.

The DNA for the CDR3 is TGTGCCAGCAGCTTAGGACTAGCGGGACCCAATGAGCAGTTCTTC. Translated, it gives CASSLGLAGPNEQFF. This rearrangement joins TRBV7-2 to TRBJ2-1, with 11 bases lining up with TRBD2. This CDR3 contains 15 residues. V was pared by 1 base and J by 6 bases, with 2 bases of the junction left unmatched. The V gene's germline CDR1 is SGHTA and CDR2 FQGNSA.

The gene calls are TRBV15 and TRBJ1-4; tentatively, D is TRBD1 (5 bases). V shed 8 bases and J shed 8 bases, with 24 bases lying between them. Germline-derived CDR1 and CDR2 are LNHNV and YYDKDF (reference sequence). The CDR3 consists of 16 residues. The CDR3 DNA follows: TGTGCCACCCAGCCAGACAGCCCCGGGGTAGGCGAAAAACTGTTTTTT. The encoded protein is CATQPDSPGVGEKLFF.